This T cell receptor (beta chain) comes out of a study of Graves' ophthalmopathy and Graves' hyperthyroidism. CDR1 is DFQATT and CDR2 is SNEGSKA in the germline V gene (reference sequence). V was pared by 4 bases and J by 0 bases, with 10 bases between. This CDR3 comprises 14 residues. General study results and limits: Detection in blood was also observed for most expanded thyroid clonotypes above 0.001 frequency.

As regards this clonotype: What it binds is not known.

The sequenced template was RNA, covering the TCR beta CDR3 region. In the first round, RT-PCR was carried out with HTBI primers, and a multiplex PCR formed the second round. MiXCR was run by TCRdb on the multiplex PCR reads, yielding one entry per CDR3 protein. This sample has roughly 400,000 distinct CDR3 sequences, with 17% found just once. The receptor was isolated from an adult woman with stable Graves' hyperthyroidism. The chain carries TRBV20-1 and TRBJ1-3; no clear D gene. The material sequenced was peripheral blood. CDR3 DNA sequence: TGCAGTGCTATGTGGGCTAACTCTGGAAACACCATATATTTT. Translation gives CSAMWANSGNTIYF.